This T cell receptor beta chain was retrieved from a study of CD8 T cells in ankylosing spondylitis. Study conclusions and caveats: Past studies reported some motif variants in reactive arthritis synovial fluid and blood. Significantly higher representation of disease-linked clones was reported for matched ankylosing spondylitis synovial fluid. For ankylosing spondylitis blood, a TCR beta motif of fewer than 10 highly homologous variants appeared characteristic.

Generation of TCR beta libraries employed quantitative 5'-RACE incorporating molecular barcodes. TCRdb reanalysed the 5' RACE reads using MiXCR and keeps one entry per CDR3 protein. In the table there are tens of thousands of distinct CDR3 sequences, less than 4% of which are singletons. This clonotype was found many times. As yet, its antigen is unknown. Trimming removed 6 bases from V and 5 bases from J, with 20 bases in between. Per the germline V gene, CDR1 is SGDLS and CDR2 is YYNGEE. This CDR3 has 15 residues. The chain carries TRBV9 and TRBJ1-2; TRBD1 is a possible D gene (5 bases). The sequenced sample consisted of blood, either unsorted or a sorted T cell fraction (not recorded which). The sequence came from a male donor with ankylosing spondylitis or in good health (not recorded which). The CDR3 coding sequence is TGTGCCAGCACCCAGGGAGGGTCAACCTTATATGGCTACACCTTC. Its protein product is CASTQGGSTLYGYTF.